The 2 T cell receptor beta chains in this list originate from one sample, sequenced in a study of T-cell reconstitution after alpha-beta-depleted transplantation in children. Library preparation (for TCRbeta) was performed with unique molecular identifiers. TCRdb used MiXCR to reprocess the PCR reads, holding one entry per CDR3 protein. The sample holds about 340,000 distinct CDR3 sequences, around 10% seen once. Material: PBMCs from the stem cell graft donor, obtained from the stem cell graft. The receptors stem from a human donor who donated a stem cell graft to a child with acute lymphoblastic leukemia.

Ten or more counts support this clonotype. The chain employs TRBV29-1 and TRBJ2-1, with TRBD2 as a possible D gene (6 bases). Trimming cost V 4 bases and J 8 bases, with 12 bases left between them. This CDR3 is 12 amino acids long. The germline V gene has CDR1 SQVTM and CDR2 ANQGSEA. Here the CDR3 DNA reads TGCAGCGTTGGGGAGGCCCAATATGAGCAGTTCTTC. It yields the protein CSVGEAQYEQFF.

This clonotype was counted many times. The chain employs TRBV19 and TRBJ1-1; D is undetermined. The CDR3 totals 15 residues. The germline CDR1 and CDR2 sequences are LNHDA and SQIVND (reference sequence). Trimming removed 5 bases from V and 0 bases from J, with 13 bases in between. CDR3 region: CASSPHREMNTEAFF. CDR3 coding DNA: TGTGCCAGTAGTCCTCACCGTGAGATGAACACTGAAGCTTTCTTT.